The subject of this entry is one T cell receptor (beta chain). Its antigen remains unknown. These data are taken from a study of shared clonotypes between healthy human individuals. General study results and limits: Among the subsets, naive ones generally showed larger estimated richness than memory ones. Four donors shared about 4.5% of their naive CD4 clonotypes.

This CDR3 has 14 residues. Trimming shortened V by 0 bases and J by 6 bases, and 10 bases separated the two germline ends. Germline CDR1 SGHRS, CDR2 YFSETQ. TCRdb keeps only in-frame clones here, not all; method: immunoSEQ multiplex PCR. The sample includes 1.6 million or so clones, 98% seen only once; the top ten take around 0.33%. Sequenced: naive CD4+ T cells sorted from blood. Sample subset: CD45RA+ positively selected. The TCR was taken from a man aged 25 to 45 in good health. The chain employs TRBV5-1 and TRBJ2-1; a possible D gene is TRBD2 (6 bases). The CDR3 nucleotides are TGCGCCAGCAGCTTGGGTGGAGGGTCCAATGAGCAGTTCTTC. The encoded protein is CASSLGGGSNEQFF.